This T cell receptor beta chain originates from a study of T-cell memory formation after mild COVID-19. Study as a whole: TCR clustering was largely donor specific.

TCRdb re-called the 5' RACE reads with MiXCR, one entry per CDR3 protein. The sample lists just over 60,000 distinct CDR3 sequences, about a tenth occurring once. This CDR3 is built from 9 residues. V is TRBV21-1 and J is TRBJ2-7. TRBV21-1 is a known pseudogene. The material sequenced was PBMCs or a T cell subset sorted from them (not recorded which). The TCR comes from a man between 18 and 29 years old who had mild COVID-19 (a few samples of this study predate the infection). Cell type and time point are not known. CDR3 coding DNA: TGTGCCAACAGCTACGAGCAGTACGTC. Its translation: CANSYEQYV.